This entry features one T cell receptor (beta chain) sequence. Its antigen remains unidentified. The repertoire was sequenced with immunoSEQ multiplex PCR; TCRdb's copy has only in-frame clones and lacks some. The repertoire holds approximately 140,000 clones, with over 80% as singletons. The data stem from a study of T cell responses to AZD1222 COVID-19 vaccine. The study's findings and limits: Following two doses of AZD1222, Spike-specific TCR breadth and depth rose. Unmutated variant regions are reportedly the target of nearly half of TCRs that are spike-specific. Just 5 or 6 AZD1222 recipients tested seropositive at baseline.

This CDR3 spans 16 amino acids. Germline loops: CDR1 SGHDT, CDR2 YYEEEE. V gave up 0 bases and J gave up 3 bases; unmatched junction bases: 5. This TCR was recovered from an adult in good health. The V call is TRBV5-6, the J call TRBJ1-3, with 8 positions matching TRBD1. Sequenced here: peripheral blood, sampled on day 0 of MenACWY control vaccination. CDR3 region: CASSLVDREDGNTIYF. Here the CDR3 DNA reads TGTGCCAGCAGCTTGGTGGACAGGGAGGATGGAAACACCATATATTTT. Supplemented by reference TRBV5-6 and TRBJ1-3, the full variable domain reads DAGVTQSPTHLIKTRGQQVTLRCSPKSGHDTVSWYQQALGQGPQFIFQYYEEEERQRGNFPDRFSGHQFPNYSSELNVNALLLGDSALYLCASSLVDREDGNTIYFGEGSWLTVV.